The 28 T cell receptor beta chains reported below all come from one sample, sequenced in a study of T cells after yellow fever vaccination. TCRdb ran MiXCR on the 5' RACE reads and lists one entry per CDR3 protein. The table has approximately 110,000 distinct CDR3 sequences, under 8.5% seen once; the top ten hold 2% to 3%. Sequenced here: CD4+ T cells sorted from PBMCs, sampled 10 to 11 days after the first yellow fever vaccination. Source of these receptors: a man aged 18 to 29 who received the YFV17D yellow fever vaccine.

This clonotype was picked up many times. The CDR3 nucleotides read TGTGCCAGCAGCTTCAGACAGGTTGGAGAGACCCAGTACTTC. Translated: CASSFRQVGETQYF. The chain uses TRBV7-2 and TRBJ2-5, with D perhaps matching TRBD1 (6 bases). The CDR3 spans 14 residues. Looked up from germline, CDR1 is SGHTA and CDR2 is FQGNSA. V lost 3 bases, J lost 4 bases, and 12 bases lay in between.

This clonotype was seen many times. The J gene is TRBJ2-2, the V gene TRBV25-1, with D possibly matching TRBD1 (5 bases). The germline gives CDR1 MGHDK, CDR2 SYGVNS. Trimming left V 6 bases short and J 7 bases short, with 12 bases between. The CDR3 sequence is 13 residues long. CDR3 in amino acids: CASRRAGHGELFF. DNA for the CDR3: TGTGCCAGCAGACGGGCAGGACACGGGGAGCTGTTTTTT.

At least ten counts were recorded for this clonotype. This chain uses TRBV7-9 with TRBJ1-4; D is uncertain. Between the trimmed V and J ends, which lost 5 bases and 0 bases, there was a span of 10 bases. Germline loops: CDR1 SEHNR, CDR2 FQNEAQ (reference sequence). The CDR3 consists of 15 residues. The CDR3: CASSPRGATNEKLFF. DNA of the CDR3: TGTGCCAGCAGCCCCCGGGGAGCAACTAATGAAAAACTGTTTTTT.

This clonotype was seen ten or more times. V usage is TRBV19 and J usage is TRBJ1-2, with D maybe TRBD1 (6 bases). The CDR3 is made up of 12 amino acids. Between the trimmed V and J ends, which lost 10 bases and 3 bases, there was a span of 12 bases. Germline CDR1 LNHDA, CDR2 SQIVND (reference sequence). The CDR3 bases are TGTGCCACCGGGGGGGCCGACTATGGCTACACCTTC. Translation: CATGGADYGYTF.

This clonotype was detected ten times or more. CDR3 residues: CASSRTSGGLYEQYV. CDR3 DNA: TGTGCCAGCAGTCGAACTAGCGGGGGGTTATACGAGCAGTACGTC. The chain recombines TRBV7-2 with TRBJ2-7; 12 nucleotides agree with TRBD2. CDR3 length: 15 residues. Germline-derived CDR1 and CDR2 are SGHTA and FQGNSA. Germline trimming cut 6 bases from V and 4 bases from J; bases unmatched to any gene: 7.

The sample holds a few counts of this clonotype. V gene TRBV5-4 combines with J gene TRBJ2-5; D possibly corresponds to TRBD2 (7 bases). The CDR3 is made up of 16 amino acids. With 2 bases removed from V and 3 bases from J, the gap between germline ends came to 17 bases. Per the germline V gene, CDR1 is SGHNT and CDR2 is YYREEE (reference sequence). The DNA of the CDR3 is TGTGCCAGCAGCTTTGGGGGGGCGAGGGCCGAAGAGACCCAGTACTTC. It yields the protein CASSFGGARAEETQYF.

Ten or more counts support this clonotype. The V gene is TRBV18, the J gene TRBJ1-5; D possibly corresponds to TRBD1 (6 bases). V was pared by 6 bases and J by 3 bases, with 18 bases between. The CDR3 loop spans 16 amino acids. Germline V gives CDR1 KGHSH, CDR2 LQKENI. CDR3 protein: CASSTGFGGPNQPQHF. The DNA of the CDR3 is TGTGCCAGCTCGACCGGGTTTGGGGGCCCCAATCAGCCCCAGCATTTT.

This clonotype was picked up a small number of times. The chain carries TRBV7-2 and TRBJ1-3; TRBD1 is a possible D gene (5 bases). Germline values: CDR1 SGHTA, CDR2 FQGNSA. CDR3 length: 13 amino acids. The V and J ends lost 5 bases and 4 bases respectively, with 9 bases between them. The CDR3 protein is CASSPGGGNTIYF. CDR3 bases: TGTGCCAGCAGCCCGGGGGGAGGAAACACCATATATTTT.

This clonotype was seen repeatedly, ten times or more. Here the CDR3 reads CASSSPPGGTGDTQYF. The DNA for the CDR3 is TGCGCCAGCAGCTCCCCCCCGGGGGGGACCGGAGATACGCAGTATTTT. The chain joins TRBV5-1 to TRBJ2-3, with 8 bases lining up with TRBD2. Germline V gene sequence: CDR1 SGHRS, CDR2 YFSETQ. This CDR3 is 16 amino acids long. Trimming cost V 3 bases and J 5 bases; bases outside gene matches: 11.

This clonotype was observed at least ten times. J is TRBJ2-2 and V is TRBV12-3 or TRBV12-4, with D uncertain. This CDR3 has 14 residues. The V end lost 5 bases, the J end lost 7 bases, and 14 bases lay between the germline ends. CDR3 DNA sequence: TGTGCCAGCAGTCCCGACTTAGCCTACGGGGAGCTGTTTTTT. Its protein is CASSPDLAYGELFF.

This clonotype was found many times. This chain connects TRBV5-1 to TRBJ1-1; 7 bases are shared with TRBD1. Germline V CDR1 and CDR2: SGHRS, YFSETQ. V lost 3 bases to trimming and J lost 4 bases; unmatched junction nucleotides: 6. CDR3 length equals 14 residues. As DNA, the CDR3 is TGCGCCAGCAGCTATGGGACAGCGGGCACTGAAGCTTTCTTT. Translating gives CASSYGTAGTEAFF. The full variable domain, its missing parts supplied by reference TRBV5-1 and TRBJ1-1, is KAGVTQTPRYLIKTRGQQVTLSCSPISGHRSVSWYQQTPGQGLQFLFEYFSETQRNKGNFPGRFSGRQFSNSRSEMNVSTLELGDSALYLCASSYGTAGTEAFFGQGTRLTVV.

This clonotype was seen many times. The chain recombines TRBV5-1 with TRBJ2-2; weak D call: TRBD2 (6 bases). V gave up 0 bases and J gave up 5 bases, with 11 bases separating them. The CDR3 has 15 amino acids. CDR1 and CDR2 from the germline V gene are SGHRS and YFSETQ. The CDR3 nucleotides read TGCGCCAGCAGCTTGGCTAGCGCCGGAACCGGGGAGCTGTTTTTT. Amino acid sequence: CASSLASAGTGELFF. Based on the CDR3 plus reference TRBV5-1 and TRBJ2-2, the full variable domain is KAGVTQTPRYLIKTRGQQVTLSCSPISGHRSVSWYQQTPGQGLQFLFEYFSETQRNKGNFPGRFSGRQFSNSRSEMNVSTLELGDSALYLCASSLASAGTGELFFGEGSRLTVL.

This clonotype came up many times. CDR3 region: CASTIQQGSGNTIYF. The CDR3 DNA sequence: TGTGCCAGCACAATACAACAGGGCTCTGGAAACACCATATATTTT. The chain uses TRBV2 and TRBJ1-3; possible D gene TRBD1, 6 bases. Deletions cut 7 bases from V and 0 bases from J, with 13 bases between. Germline V gene data show CDR1 as SNHLY and CDR2 as FYNNEI. CDR3 length equals 15 residues.

In its sample, this clonotype was seen many times. The V call is TRBV20-1, the J call TRBJ2-5; weak D call: TRBD2 (6 bases). The CDR3 sequence is 12 residues long. V was shortened by 3 bases and J by 4 bases, with 9 bases between the two germline ends. In germline, CDR1 is DFQATT, CDR2 SNEGSKA (reference sequence). The CDR3 DNA is TGCAGTGCTAGGACTAGTGGAGAGACCCAGTACTTC. This translates into CSARTSGETQYF.

There are many counts of this clonotype. The rearrangement uses TRBV19 and TRBJ2-2, with 7 bases identical to TRBD1. The CDR3 contains 15 residues. Germline lookup yields CDR1 LNHDA and CDR2 SQIVND (reference sequence). The junction had 12 bases not matched to a gene; V was cut back by 7 bases and J by 7 bases. This CDR3 is CASTPSTGFVGELFF. The CDR3 bases are TGTGCCAGTACCCCCTCGACAGGGTTTGTCGGGGAGCTGTTTTTT. Filled out from reference TRBV19 and TRBJ2-2, the complete variable domain reads DGGITQSPKYLFRKEGQNVTLSCEQNLNHDAMYWYRQDPGQGLRLIYYSQIVNDFQKGDIAEGYSVSREKKESFPLTVTSAQKNPTAFYLCASTPSTGFVGELFFGEGSRLTVL.

This clonotype was recorded many times. The gene calls are TRBV2 and TRBJ1-4; no definite D call. The CDR3 loop spans 14 amino acids. Germline loops: CDR1 SNHLY, CDR2 FYNNEI. V was clipped by 8 bases and J by 0 bases, with 10 bases between them. CDR3 sequence (DNA): TGTGCCAGCCAAAGCGAGGCAACTAATGAAAAACTGTTTTTT. This encodes CASQSEATNEKLFF.

CDR3 DNA: TGTGCCTGGAACTTACCGGGACAGGGGGACTATGGCTACACCTTC. This sequence encodes CAWNLPGQGDYGYTF. J is TRBJ1-2 and V is TRBV30; 11 bases align to TRBD1. V shed 4 bases, J shed 3 bases, and the junction held 7 bases outside the gene matches. From germline, CDR1 is GTSNPN and CDR2 SVGIG (reference sequence). The CDR3 is 15 residues long.

This clonotype was detected many times. The J gene is TRBJ2-5, the V gene TRBV18; D gene unclear. The CDR3 is 14 residues long. CDR1 is KGHSH, CDR2 LQKENI, per germline. Trimming removed 3 bases at V and 2 bases at J, with 10 bases between. The CDR3 bases are TGTGCCAGCTCACCCCCGATGTCACAAGAGACCCAGTACTTC. This codes for CASSPPMSQETQYF. Filled out from reference TRBV18 and TRBJ2-5, the complete variable domain reads NAGVMQNPRHLVRRRGQEARLRCSPMKGHSHVYWYRQLPEEGLKFMVYLQKENIIDESGMPKERFSAEFPKEGPSILRIQQVVRGDSAAYFCASSPPMSQETQYFGPGTRLLVL.

Ten or more counts support this clonotype. The V and J genes are TRBV7-2 and TRBJ2-7, with D perhaps TRBD2 (7 bases). CDR3 length equals 15 residues. V was cut by 6 bases and J by 5 bases, with 20 bases left in between. CDR1 and CDR2 from the germline V gene are SGHTA and FQGNSA. CDR3 in DNA: TGTGCCAGCAGTCTAGGAGGGGCGGGGGCTAACGAGCAGTACGTC. Translated, it gives CASSLGGAGANEQYV.

There are a few counts of this clonotype. J is TRBJ1-3 and V is TRBV19; D is undetermined. The germline V gene has CDR1 LNHDA and CDR2 SQIVND (reference sequence). The CDR3 consists of 12 residues. V was shortened by 7 bases and J by 2 bases, with 6 bases between the two germline ends. As DNA, the CDR3 is TGTGCCAGTAATTCGGCTGGAAACACCATATATTTT. This translates into CASNSAGNTIYF.

The table lists this clonotype with a few counts. The gene calls are TRBV4-2 and TRBJ1-3; D call uncertain. The V gene lost 1 base and the J gene lost 0 bases, with 7 bases spanning the gap. CDR3 length equals 15 residues. Germline CDR1 reads LGHNA; CDR2 reads YNFKEQ. As DNA, the CDR3 is TGTGCCAGCAGCCAAGTCCGTAGCTCTGGAAACACCATATATTTT. This encodes CASSQVRSSGNTIYF.

In this sample, this clonotype turned up many times. The chain uses TRBV6-5 and TRBJ1-1, with unresolved D. CDR1 and CDR2 from the germline V gene are MNHEY and SVGAGI. V was clipped by 2 bases and J by 5 bases, with 12 bases between them. CDR3 length: 14 amino acids. CDR3 loop: CASSYRRPGTEAFF. The DNA for the CDR3 is TGTGCCAGCAGTTACCGTCGGCCAGGTACTGAAGCTTTCTTT.

V usage is TRBV5-1 and J usage is TRBJ2-5; D gene ambiguous. V was shortened by 4 bases and J by 1 base, with 11 bases between the two germline ends. This CDR3 is built from 14 residues. Germline V gives CDR1 SGHRS, CDR2 YFSETQ. CDR3 sequence: CASSAQRLQETQYF. The CDR3 region has the DNA TGCGCCAGCAGCGCACAGAGACTCCAAGAGACCCAGTACTTC.

In its sample, this clonotype was seen many times. This CDR3 is CASSRLTTGGLDTQYF. CDR3 coding DNA: TGTGCCAGCAGTCGACTGACGACAGGGGGCCTTGATACGCAGTATTTT. The chain carries TRBV6-5 and TRBJ2-3; 10 bases are a match to TRBD1. Germline CDR1 MNHEY, CDR2 SVGAGI. This CDR3 is built from 16 residues. The ends lost 5 bases at V and 6 bases at J; junction bases unmatched: 11.

The chain carries TRBV6-2 or TRBV6-3 and TRBJ1-2, with D possibly being TRBD1 (5 bases). CDR3 size: 15 residues. V was pared by 4 bases and J by 7 bases, with 19 bases between. CDR1 is MNHEY and CDR2 is SVGEGT in the germline V gene. The CDR3 is CASSWTTGPSSGYTF. CDR3 nucleotides: TGTGCCAGCAGTTGGACAACGGGCCCCAGCAGTGGCTACACCTTC.

A remark on this clonotype: This may be a read error: a much more frequent sequence differs by one nucleotide. The CDR3: CASKAGGAEDTQYF. CDR3 DNA sequence: TGTGCCAGCAAGGCGGGCGGGGCCGAAGATACGCAGTATTTT. The genes are TRBV6-1 and TRBJ2-3, with D maybe TRBD2 (6 bases). V was clipped by 7 bases and J by 5 bases, with 16 bases between them. This CDR3 region has 14 residues. Germline lookup yields CDR1 MNHNS and CDR2 SASEGT.

This clonotype was detected a few times. The chain uses TRBV29-1 and TRBJ2-2; 7 bases map to TRBD1. CDR1 is SQVTM and CDR2 is ANQGSEA in the germline V gene. The CDR3 covers 15 residues. V gave up 6 bases and J gave up 7 bases; unmatched junction bases: 14. The CDR3, as DNA: TGCAGCGTCGTGGACAGGAGAAACGCCCGCGGGGAGCTGTTTTTT. This gives the protein CSVVDRRNARGELFF.

This clonotype was observed at least ten times. The chain combines TRBV7-6 with TRBJ2-2, with TRBD1 identical over 8 bases. CDR1 is SGHVS, CDR2 FNYEAQ, per germline. V was pared by 5 bases and J by 4 bases, with 12 bases of the junction left unmatched. This CDR3 contains 17 residues. CDR3 residues: CASSQRQGILGTGELFF. The CDR3 coding sequence is TGTGCCAGCAGCCAAAGACAGGGGATCCTCGGCACCGGGGAGCTGTTTTTT.